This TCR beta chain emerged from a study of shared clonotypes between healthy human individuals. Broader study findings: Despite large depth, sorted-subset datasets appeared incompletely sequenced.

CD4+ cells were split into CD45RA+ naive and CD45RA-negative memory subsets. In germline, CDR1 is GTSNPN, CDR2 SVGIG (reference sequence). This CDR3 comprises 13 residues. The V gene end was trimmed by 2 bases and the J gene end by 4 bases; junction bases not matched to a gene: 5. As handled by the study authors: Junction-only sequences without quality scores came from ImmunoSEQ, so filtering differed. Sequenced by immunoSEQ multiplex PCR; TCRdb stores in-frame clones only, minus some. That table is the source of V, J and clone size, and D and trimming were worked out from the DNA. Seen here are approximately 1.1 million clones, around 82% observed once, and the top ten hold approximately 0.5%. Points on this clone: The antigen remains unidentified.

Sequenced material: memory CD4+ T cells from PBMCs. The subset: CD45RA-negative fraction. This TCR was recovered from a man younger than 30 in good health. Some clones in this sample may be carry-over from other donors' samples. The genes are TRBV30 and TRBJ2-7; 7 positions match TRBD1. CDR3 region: CAWSSDRAYEQYF. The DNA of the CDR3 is TGTGCCTGGAGTAGCGACAGGGCTTACGAGCAGTACTTC.